In this sample, the clone carrying this TCR beta chain turned up many times. The antigen remains undetermined. These data originate in a study of human T cells and chemical hapten exposure. For the study at large: All through the roughly 25-week study, the scalp of each patient received diphenylcyclopropenone doses weekly. Study-level results: The donors suffered from alopecia, so their immune response may not match that of healthy people.

MiXCR was run by TCRdb on the RACE reads, yielding one entry per CDR3 protein. The repertoire includes 370,000 or so distinct CDR3 sequences, 4.8% of them detected once, and approximately 2.5% sits in the top ten. Per the germline V gene, CDR1 is SGHAT and CDR2 is FQNNGV. V was shortened by 1 base and J by 8 bases, with 14 bases between the two germline ends. The CDR3 is 15 amino acids. The time point is: patch test 1, 2 weeks after DPC sensitization. As for treatment: therapeutic diphenylcyclopropenone sensitization with weekly scalp DPC. The receptor was derived from a woman aged 45-65 years with alopecia areata. Some clones in this sample may be carry-over from other donors' samples. The gene calls are TRBV11-2 and TRBJ1-4; D remains ambiguous. Sequenced here: whole blood, sampled in connection with sensitization to the hapten diphenylcyclopropenone (DPC). The DNA for the CDR3 is TGTGCCAGCAGCTTAGGTACACGACGGAGCGAAAAACTGTTTTTT. Its translation: CASSLGTRRSEKLFF. Supplemented by reference TRBV11-2 and TRBJ1-4, the full variable domain reads EAGVAQSPRYKIIEKRQSVAFWCNPISGHATLYWYQQILGQGPKLLIQFQNNGVVDDSQLPKDRFSAERLKGVDSTLKIQPAKLEDSAVYLCASSLGTRRSEKLFFGSGTQLSVL.